This T cell receptor (beta chain) was profiled in a study of cytomegalovirus exposure and HLA in healthy donors. Study-level information: Clustering assigned 81% of the approximately 400 genotyped donors to the Caucasian-associated ancestry cluster.

60 Vbeta and 13 Jbeta primers were used in PCR. Profiled with immunoSEQ multiplex PCR; TCRdb holds only in-frame clones, not every one. In the table there are 95,000 to 150,000 clones, over 60% of which are singletons. General study points: Later analysis identified several of the most significant clusters that appeared linked to common viral pathogens. A few V segments could not be told apart, such as TRBV6-2 and TRBV6-3, and were left out. In a later analysis, V- and J-gene trimming of beta chains associated with a DCLRE1C missense variant, replicated independently.

A note on this clone: The antigen remains undetermined.

The CDR3 covers 17 residues. After removal of 6 bases from V and 0 bases from J, the junction contained 10 bases not matched to a gene. Germline V gene data show CDR1 as MNHEY and CDR2 as SMNVEV (reference sequence). The source is a woman between 25 and 40 years old in good health and CMV-seropositive. Sequenced input: PBMCs. The rearrangement links TRBV27 to TRBJ1-3, with 8 bases that match TRBD1. CDR3 bases: TGTGCCAGCAGAAGGACAGGGTATGGGGGCTCTGGAAACACCATATATTTT. As protein: CASRRTGYGGSGNTIYF.